This record looks at one TCR beta chain sequence and its context. CDR1 and CDR2 (germline): SNHLY, FYNNEI. The V segment lost 5 bases and the J segment 14 bases; nucleotides outside the gene matches: 10. The CDR3 length is 13 residues. This sample is drawn from a study of blood T cell repertoires in COVID-19. Study processing details: How many nucleated cells were present was estimated from reference gene primer amplification. Generated by immunoSEQ multiplex PCR, the TCRdb table keeps only in-frame clones and is missing some. Clone size and V and J calls were adopted from that table, with D and trimming inferred from the DNA. The sample has 270,000 or so clones, 80% to 85% seen once.

The sequenced material came from peripheral blood. The clonotype was recovered from an older woman with active or convalescent COVID-19. This chain links TRBV2 with TRBJ1-2; 11 nucleotides agree with TRBD1. This CDR3 is CASSRGQGELMTF. The CDR3 DNA reads as TGTGCCAGCAGTAGGGGACAGGGGGAACTTATGACCTTC.